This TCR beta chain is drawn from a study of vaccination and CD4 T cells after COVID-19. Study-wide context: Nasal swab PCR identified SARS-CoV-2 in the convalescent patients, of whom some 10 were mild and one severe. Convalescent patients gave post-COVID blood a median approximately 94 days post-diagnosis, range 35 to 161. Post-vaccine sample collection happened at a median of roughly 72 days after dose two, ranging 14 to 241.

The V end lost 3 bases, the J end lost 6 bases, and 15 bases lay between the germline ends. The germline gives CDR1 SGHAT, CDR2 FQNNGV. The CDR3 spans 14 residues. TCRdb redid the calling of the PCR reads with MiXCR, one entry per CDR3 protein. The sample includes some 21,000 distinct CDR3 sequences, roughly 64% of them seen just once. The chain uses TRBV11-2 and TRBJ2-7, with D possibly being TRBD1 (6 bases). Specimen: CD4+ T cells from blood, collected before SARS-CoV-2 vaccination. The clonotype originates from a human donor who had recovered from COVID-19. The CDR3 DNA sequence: TGTGCCAGCAGCTTCCCCATTTCCAGGGGCGAGCAGTACTTC. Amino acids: CASSFPISRGEQYF. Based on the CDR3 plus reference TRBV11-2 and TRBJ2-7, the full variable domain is EAGVAQSPRYKIIEKRQSVAFWCNPISGHATLYWYQQILGQGPKLLIQFQNNGVVDDSQLPKDRFSAERLKGVDSTLKIQPAKLEDSAVYLCASSFPISRGEQYFGPGTRLTVT.